These 22 T cell receptor beta chains were sequenced from one sample in a study of cytomegalovirus exposure and HLA in healthy donors. Use of 60 Vbeta and 13 Jbeta primers characterized the PCR. Repertoires were generated with immunoSEQ multiplex PCR, while TCRdb's copy carries only in-frame clones and drops some. The table has around 230,000 clones, about three quarters seen once. The specimen was PBMCs. The receptors shown here come from a boy aged 10-17 years in good health and CMV-seronegative.

This chain joins TRBV4-2 and TRBJ2-1, with TRBD2 matching over 10 bases. The germline gives CDR1 LGHNA, CDR2 YNFKEQ. The CDR3 totals 15 residues. V shed 3 bases and J 4 bases; nucleotides not matched to a gene: 3. CDR3 nucleotide sequence: TGTGCCAGCAGCCATCTTAGCGGGGGGTACAATGAGCAGTTCTTC. This codes for CASSHLSGGYNEQFF.

V and J are TRBV6-1 and TRBJ1-1; the D is unclear. Looked up from germline, CDR1 is MNHNS and CDR2 is SASEGT. The length of the CDR3 is 13 residues. V was cut by 1 base and J by 11 bases, with 14 bases left in between. CDR3 region: CASSEGPLVSAFF. The DNA of the CDR3 is TGTGCCAGCAGTGAAGGCCCACTGGTTAGCGCTTTCTTT.

CDR3 sequence reads: CASSSLGASGDKTQYF. As DNA, the CDR3 is TGTGCCAGCAGCTCGCTGGGGGCTAGCGGGGACAAGACCCAGTACTTC. This rearrangement joins TRBV27 to TRBJ2-5; 9 bases match TRBD2. Germline CDR1 reads MNHEY; CDR2 reads SMNVEV (reference sequence). The CDR3 runs to 16 residues. Trimming cost V 6 bases and J 6 bases; bases outside gene matches: 14.

CDR3 in amino acids: CASSLGTLGAETQYF. CDR3 DNA: TGCGCCAGCAGCTTGGGGACCCTGGGGGCAGAGACCCAGTACTTC. J is TRBJ2-5 and V is TRBV5-1; D possibly corresponds to TRBD1 (6 bases). Per the germline V gene, CDR1 is SGHRS and CDR2 is YFSETQ. This CDR3 comprises 15 residues. V shed 0 bases and J shed 4 bases, with 13 bases lying between them.

The chain couples TRBV10-3 to TRBJ1-1, with D maybe TRBD1 (6 bases). The CDR3 totals 14 residues. With 0 bases removed from V and 4 bases from J, the gap between germline ends came to 9 bases. CDR1 is ENHRY, CDR2 SYGVKD, per germline. The CDR3 sequence: CAISESGATTEAFF. The CDR3, as DNA: TGTGCCATCAGTGAGTCGGGGGCTACCACTGAAGCTTTCTTT.

The chain combines TRBV19 with TRBJ1-2, with TRBD1 matching over 9 bases. The CDR3 sequence is 15 residues long. Per germline, CDR1 LNHDA and CDR2 SQIVND (reference sequence). Trimming at V came to 1 base and at J to 4 bases, leaving 4 bases not matched to a gene. The CDR3 DNA reads as TGTGCCAGTAGTATAGGACAGGGGGGTTTCTATGGCTACACCTTC. This gives the protein CASSIGQGGFYGYTF.

The CDR3 sequence is CASLIQGPANTGELFF. CDR3 nucleotides: TGTGCCAGCCTAATACAGGGCCCCGCGAACACCGGGGAGCTGTTTTTT. V is TRBV5-6 and J is TRBJ2-2, with a possible D match to TRBD1 (6 bases). This CDR3 is built from 16 residues. V shed 7 bases and J shed 0 bases, with 16 bases lying between them. Germline CDR1 is SGHDT and CDR2 is YYEEEE.

The chain joins TRBV19 to TRBJ2-1, with D perhaps matching TRBD2 (5 bases). The V gene's germline CDR1 is LNHDA and CDR2 SQIVND (reference sequence). Trimming shortened V by 6 bases and J by 5 bases, and 14 bases separated the two germline ends. This CDR3 spans 14 amino acids. CDR3 sequence reads: CASRRVGRDNEQFF. The DNA for the CDR3 is TGTGCCAGTAGGCGTGTAGGGCGGGACAATGAGCAGTTCTTC.

The V call is TRBV19, the J call TRBJ1-5, with TRBD1 matching over 7 bases. The CDR3 sequence is 16 residues long. Germline V gene lookup returns CDR1 LNHDA and CDR2 SQIVND (reference sequence). V gave up 2 bases and J gave up 1 base; unmatched junction bases: 5. CDR3 loop: CASSITGEWSNQPQHF. The CDR3 DNA follows: TGTGCCAGTAGTATAACAGGGGAATGGAGCAATCAGCCCCAGCATTTT.

The chain is built from TRBV5-1 and TRBJ1-4; 7 bases are a match to TRBD1. V lost 0 bases and J lost 7; bases outside the gene matches: 3. Germline V lookup: CDR1 SGHRS, CDR2 YFSETQ. The CDR3 is 14 residues long. CDR3 bases: TGCGCCAGCAGCTTGGTAGGGGGCTCTGAAAAACTGTTTTTT. Translation: CASSLVGGSEKLFF.

This chain joins TRBV28 and TRBJ1-2, with 9 bases identical to TRBD1. The CDR3 is 15 residues long. The junction had 6 bases not matched to a gene; V was cut back by 5 bases and J by 2 bases. The germline V gene encodes CDR1 MDHEN and CDR2 SYDVKM. The CDR3 DNA reads TGTGCCAGCAGTCCGGGACAGGGAGGGAACTATGGCTACACCTTC. Its translation: CASSPGQGGNYGYTF.

This clone was picked up one time. V usage is TRBV5-1 and J usage is TRBJ2-7, with 11 nucleotides matching TRBD2. Germline trimming cut 6 bases from V and 5 bases from J; bases unmatched to any gene: 7. There are 14 residues in the CDR3. Germline CDR1 is SGHRS and CDR2 is YFSETQ. The CDR3 nucleotides are TGCGCCAGCACCCCTAGCGGGAGGCTAGACGAGCAGTACTTC. This encodes CASTPSGRLDEQYF. The full variable domain, with the rest looked up from reference TRBV5-1 and TRBJ2-7, is KAGVTQTPRYLIKTRGQQVTLSCSPISGHRSVSWYQQTPGQGLQFLFEYFSETQRNKGNFPGRFSGRQFSNSRSEMNVSTLELGDSALYLCASTPSGRLDEQYFGPGTRLTVT.

This rearrangement joins TRBV30 to TRBJ1-1; TRBD1 matches 10 bases. Germline V CDR1 and CDR2: GTSNPN, SVGIG (reference sequence). The CDR3 is 12 residues long. Trimming took 6 bases from V and 5 from J; bases not matched to a gene: 3. Written as DNA, the CDR3 is TGTGCCTGTGGACAGGGGGGTACTGAAGCTTTCTTT. Translation gives CACGQGGTEAFF.

The CDR3 DNA reads as TGTGCCAGCAGCCCATACCGACAGGCTCCCGAAGCTTTCTTT. It specifies CASSPYRQAPEAFF. The chain uses TRBV9 and TRBJ1-1; D perhaps matches TRBD1 (6 bases). V was pared by 4 bases and J by 8 bases, with 18 bases between. Germline V gene sequence: CDR1 SGDLS, CDR2 YYNGEE. This CDR3 contains 14 residues.

The chain is built from TRBV2 and TRBJ2-7; 10 nucleotides agree with TRBD1. CDR1 is SNHLY, CDR2 FYNNEI, per germline. The CDR3 extends over 16 amino acids. J lost 6 bases, V lost 4 bases, and 12 bases had no gene match. The CDR3 loop is CASSAPHRDRGLEQYF. CDR3 in DNA: TGTGCCAGCAGTGCCCCTCACCGGGACAGGGGCCTCGAGCAGTACTTC.

V gene TRBV27 combines with J gene TRBJ2-2; D gene unclear. V lost 2 bases, J lost 1 base, and 11 bases lay in between. CDR1 is MNHEY and CDR2 is SMNVEV in the germline V gene (reference sequence). This CDR3 has 16 residues. Here the CDR3 reads CASSLVSLGNTGELFF. CDR3 nucleotides: TGTGCCAGCAGTTTAGTTTCCCTAGGGAACACCGGGGAGCTGTTTTTT.

This chain links TRBV7-2 with TRBJ1-2; TRBD1 aligns across 7 bases. V was clipped by 5 bases and J by 4 bases; unmatched bases: 7. The CDR3 has 14 amino acids. Germline V gene data show CDR1 as SGHTA and CDR2 as FQGNSA. The CDR3 region has the DNA TGTGCCAGCAGCCCAGACAGGGAGGTCTATGGCTACACCTTC. Residues: CASSPDREVYGYTF.

This clone showed up just once. V and J are TRBV11-2 and TRBJ1-2, with 8 bases that match TRBD1. Germline assignment: CDR1 SGHAT and CDR2 FQNNGV. There are 19 residues in the CDR3. V dropped 1 base and J dropped 7; count of bases not matched to a gene: 20. The CDR3 nucleotides read TGTGCCAGCAGCTTAGTACCTACCCCTTCCGGGACAGGAAACCGTGGCTACACCTTC. Translating it yields CASSLVPTPSGTGNRGYTF.

The chain joins TRBV4-1 to TRBJ2-5, with 7 nucleotides matching TRBD1. The closer fit of TRBJ2-7 to the DNA end suggests the J call may be wrong. Germline CDR1 MGHRA, CDR2 YSYEKL. The CDR3 totals 15 residues. The chain's CDR3 is CASSQLTRQGGEQYF. The CDR3 DNA reads as TGCGCCAGCAGCCAACTAACCAGACAGGGTGGCGAGCAGTACTTC.

The V call is TRBV7-2, the J call TRBJ2-4, with 7 bases fitting TRBD2. V trimming: 1 base; J trimming: 6 bases; junction bases outside the gene matches: 9. Germline V lookup: CDR1 SGHTA, CDR2 FQGNSA. This CDR3 contains 16 residues. The CDR3 here is CASSLVELGGVNIQYF. CDR3 DNA sequence: TGTGCCAGCAGCTTAGTCGAGCTGGGGGGGGTAAACATTCAGTACTTC.

This sequence joins TRBV21-1 and TRBJ2-1; TRBD1, the D gene given by the table, was not confirmed from the DNA. TRBV21-1 corresponds to a pseudogene. This CDR3 region has 15 residues. The CDR3 DNA reads as TGTGCCAGCAGGACCGGGACAGGGGTCCTCGGTGAGCAGTTCTTC. Amino acids: CASRTGTGVLGEQFF.

In regard to this clone: Other nucleotide sequences from this sample produce the same CDR3. V gene TRBV11-3 combines with J gene TRBJ1-2, with 9 nucleotides matching TRBD1. The V gene's germline CDR1 is SGHNT and CDR2 YENEEA. CDR3 length equals 15 residues. The junction had 7 bases not matched to a gene; V was cut back by 0 bases and J by 8 bases. The DNA of the CDR3 is TGTGCCAGCAGCTTAGATGGGACAGGGCTGCAGGGCTACACCTTC. Translated, it gives CASSLDGTGLQGYTF. Using reference TRBV11-3 and TRBJ1-2 for the parts outside the CDR3, the full variable domain is EAGVVQSPRYKIIEKKQPVAFWCNPISGHNTLYWYLQNLGQGPELLIRYENEEAVDDSQLPKDRFSAERLKGVDSTLKIQPAELGDSAVYLCASSLDGTGLQGYTFGSGTRLTVV.